Each of the 21 T cell receptor beta chains below was sequenced from the same sample in a study of blood T cell repertoires in COVID-19. This table comes from immunoSEQ multiplex PCR, and its TCRdb copy is limited to in-frame clones, with some not included. Of around 210,000 clones listed, 85% to 90% were seen once; the top ten hold around 1.5%. Sequencing was done on a sample of peripheral blood. Receptors were obtained from a man aged 18 to 30 with active or convalescent COVID-19.

V is TRBV28 and J is TRBJ2-6; TRBD1 matches at 7 bases. Germline trimming cut 4 bases from V and 1 base from J; bases unmatched to any gene: 7. Per germline, CDR1 MDHEN and CDR2 SYDVKM. The CDR3 sequence is 17 residues long. The CDR3, as DNA: TGTGCCAGCAGTTCAACTGGGACAGCTTCTGGGGCCAACGTCCTGACTTTC. It encodes CASSSTGTASGANVLTF.

J is TRBJ2-7 and V is TRBV6-2 or TRBV6-3; 8 positions match TRBD1. The V gene's germline CDR1 is MNHEY and CDR2 SVGEGT. This CDR3 is 15 amino acids long. The ends lost 4 bases at V and 5 bases at J; junction bases unmatched: 10. CDR3 nucleotide sequence: TGTGCCAGCAGTTTTGGAGGGGACAGGAGGAACGAGCAGTACTTC. Its translation is CASSFGGDRRNEQYF.

The chain recombines TRBV5-1 with TRBJ2-1; 13 bases are a match to TRBD2. V lost 0 bases and J lost 8; bases outside the gene matches: 5. Per germline, CDR1 SGHRS and CDR2 YFSETQ. This CDR3 has 16 amino acids. The DNA of the CDR3 is TGCGCCAGCAGCTTGGGGGCACTAGCGGGAGGGGATGAGCAGTTCTTC. Translation: CASSLGALAGGDEQFF.

This chain uses TRBV10-1 with TRBJ2-7, with unresolved D. Germline-derived CDR1 and CDR2 are WNHNN and SYGVQD (reference sequence). Trimming shortened V by 2 bases and J by 4 bases, and 15 bases separated the two germline ends. The CDR3 runs to 15 residues. The CDR3 DNA reads TGCGCCAGCAGTGAGACTCAGGTGAAAACTTACGAGCAGTACTTC. It is translated as CASSETQVKTYEQYF.

This chain uses TRBV7-7 with TRBJ2-2, with 8 nucleotides matching TRBD1. CDR1 SSHAT and CDR2 FNYEAQ come from the germline V gene (reference sequence). The J segment lost 1 base and the V segment lost 5 bases, leaving 3 bases of the junction unmatched. The CDR3 extends over 15 amino acids. CDR3 protein: CASSRDRLNTGELFF. Here the CDR3 DNA reads TGTGCCAGCAGCCGGGACAGGTTGAACACCGGGGAGCTGTTTTTT. Looking up the rest from reference TRBV7-7 and TRBJ2-2 gives the full variable domain: GAGVSQSPRYKVTKRGQDVTLRCDPISSHATLYWYQQALGQGPEFLTYFNYEAQPDKSGLPSDRFSAERPEGSISTLTIQRTEQRDSAMYRCASSRDRLNTGELFFGEGSRLTVL.

The rearrangement uses TRBV7-9 and TRBJ2-1, with D possibly matching TRBD2 (5 bases). There are 15 residues in the CDR3. Germline-derived CDR1 and CDR2 are SEHNR and FQNEAQ (reference sequence). V was shortened by 1 base and J by 9 bases, with 16 bases between the two germline ends. For the CDR3, the DNA is TGTGCCAGCAGCTTAGTCAACTCGGGATGGGGTGAGCAGTTCTTC. It encodes CASSLVNSGWGEQFF.

The chain has TRBV6-4 and TRBJ1-4, with D perhaps TRBD1 (6 bases). Germline CDR1 reads MRHNA; CDR2 reads SNTAGT. The CDR3 has 14 amino acids. V lost 6 bases to trimming and J lost 4 bases, with 12 bases between them. The CDR3 is CASSTGTLNEKLFF. The CDR3 nucleotides read TGTGCCAGCAGCACAGGGACCCTTAATGAAAAACTGTTTTTT.

The rearrangement joins TRBV7-6 to TRBJ2-7; weak D call: TRBD1 (6 bases). Germline V gives CDR1 SGHVS, CDR2 FNYEAQ. The CDR3 is 13 amino acids. V lost 5 bases and J 4 bases, leaving 12 bases between the germline ends. For the CDR3, the DNA is TGTGCCAGCAGCCGCGGACAGACTTACGAGCAGTACTTC. Amino acids: CASSRGQTYEQYF.

The rearrangement joins TRBV11-2 to TRBJ1-2; tentative D call: TRBD1 (5 bases). The V gene's germline CDR1 is SGHAT and CDR2 FQNNGV. V lost 5 bases, J lost 8 bases, and 27 bases lay in between. CDR3 length equals 17 residues. The CDR3: CASSQKGREFFQGGYTF. The CDR3 bases are TGTGCCAGCAGCCAAAAGGGCAGGGAATTCTTTCAAGGGGGCTACACCTTC.

The chain employs TRBV14 and TRBJ1-6, with a possible D match to TRBD1 (5 bases). The CDR3 contains 15 residues. V lost 4 bases to trimming and J lost 7 bases, with 14 bases between them. Germline CDR1 SGHDN, CDR2 FVKESK. As DNA, the CDR3 is TGTGCCAGCAGCCTTACCGGGTCAGGGAATTCACCCCTCCACTTT. Translation gives CASSLTGSGNSPLHF.

The rearrangement joins TRBV3-1 (or the pseudogene TRBV3-2) to TRBJ1-2; D is perhaps TRBD1 (5 bases). Germline V lookup: CDR1 LGHDT, CDR2 YNNKEL (reference sequence). This CDR3 is built from 14 residues. V lost 0 bases to trimming and J lost 3 bases, with 8 bases between them. The CDR3 DNA reads TGTGCCAGCAGCCAAGAGGGGCGGTACTATGGCTACACCTTC. It encodes CASSQEGRYYGYTF.

The chain carries TRBV5-6 and TRBJ2-3; perhaps TRBD2 as D (6 bases). V gave up 2 bases and J gave up 1 base, with 14 bases separating them. This CDR3 is 16 amino acids long. Germline V gives CDR1 SGHDT, CDR2 YYEEEE. The CDR3 spells CASSLGRDYRTDTQYF. The CDR3 bases are TGTGCCAGCAGCTTAGGGCGGGATTATCGCACAGATACGCAGTATTTT. The variable domain in full, with the rest retrieved from reference TRBV5-6 and TRBJ2-3, is DAGVTQSPTHLIKTRGQQVTLRCSPKSGHDTVSWYQQALGQGPQFIFQYYEEEERQRGNFPDRFSGHQFPNYSSELNVNALLLGDSALYLCASSLGRDYRTDTQYFGPGTRLTVL.

This chain uses TRBV6-5 with TRBJ1-6; TRBD1 aligns across 7 bases. The CDR3 spans 15 residues. J was trimmed by 6 bases and V by 5 bases; bases with no gene match: 7. Germline loops: CDR1 MNHEY, CDR2 SVGAGI. The DNA of the CDR3 is TGTGCCAGCAGTCTTCACAGGGGTTTTAATTCACCCCTCCACTTT. Amino acid sequence: CASSLHRGFNSPLHF.

The chain employs TRBV29-1 and TRBJ2-7; weak D call: TRBD1 (5 bases). V was pared by 0 bases and J by 0 bases, with 15 bases between. The CDR3 is made up of 16 amino acids. The V gene's germline CDR1 is SQVTM and CDR2 ANQGSEA. The CDR3 loop is CSVEDRRGSGSYEQYF. Written as DNA, the CDR3 is TGCAGCGTTGAAGATCGAAGGGGTAGTGGCTCCTACGAGCAGTACTTC.

This clone was observed a few times. This chain joins TRBV27 and TRBJ1-5; D gene uncertain. The CDR3 loop spans 14 amino acids. With 10 bases removed from V and 7 bases from J, the gap between germline ends came to 20 bases. The germline V gene encodes CDR1 MNHEY and CDR2 SMNVEV (reference sequence). CDR3 protein: CATVPRGGGQPQHF. The CDR3 DNA reads TGTGCCACTGTCCCACGGGGTGGTGGGCAGCCCCAGCATTTT.

The chain joins TRBV5-1 to TRBJ2-7, with 8 bases aligning to TRBD2. Germline V lookup: CDR1 SGHRS, CDR2 YFSETQ. V lost 2 bases to trimming and J lost 3 bases; unmatched junction nucleotides: 4. The CDR3 spans 14 residues. Written as DNA, the CDR3 is TGCGCCAGCAGCTTATCCGGGACTAGCTACGAGCAGTACTTC. This encodes CASSLSGTSYEQYF.

This chain connects TRBV4-2 to TRBJ1-4, with D unresolved. Germline V gene lookup returns CDR1 LGHNA and CDR2 YNFKEQ. V lost 2 bases and J 5 bases, leaving 6 bases between the germline ends. The CDR3 has 13 amino acids. The CDR3 bases are TGTGCCAGCAGCCAACCCAGGAATGAAAAACTGTTTTTT. Amino acids: CASSQPRNEKLFF.

This clone was recorded once. The V and J genes are TRBV20-1 and TRBJ2-1; 9 bases line up with TRBD2. The V gene end was trimmed by 3 bases and the J gene end by 5 bases; junction bases not matched to a gene: 5. The CDR3 is made up of 14 amino acids. Germline V gives CDR1 DFQATT, CDR2 SNEGSKA (reference sequence). DNA for the CDR3: TGCAGTGCTAGTGAGGGGACTAGCCACAATGAGCAGTTCTTC. It translates to CSASEGTSHNEQFF.

This chain links TRBV5-1 with TRBJ2-1; 7 bases map to TRBD2. The V gene end was trimmed by 5 bases and the J gene end by 2 bases; junction bases not matched to a gene: 7. The CDR3 runs to 15 residues. Germline V gene sequence: CDR1 SGHRS, CDR2 YFSETQ. CDR3 coding DNA: TGCGCCAGCAGGACGAGCGGGACCACCTACAATGAGCAGTTCTTC. It specifies CASRTSGTTYNEQFF.

The genes are TRBV10-3 and TRBJ1-1, with TRBD1 identical over 7 bases. Germline V gene data show CDR1 as ENHRY and CDR2 as SYGVKD. This CDR3 has 13 residues. Germline trimming cut 4 bases from V and 8 bases from J; bases unmatched to any gene: 7. CDR3 loop: CAISVKGQVEAFF. The CDR3 DNA sequence: TGTGCCATCAGTGTAAAAGGACAGGTCGAAGCTTTCTTT.

The V and J genes are TRBV6-5 and TRBJ2-5; TRBD2 aligns across 7 bases. CDR1 and CDR2 from the germline V gene are MNHEY and SVGAGI. CDR3 size: 14 residues. V was clipped by 2 bases and J by 6 bases; unmatched bases: 6. The DNA of the CDR3 is TGTGCCAGCAGTTACGGCGGGAGTGCCAAGACCCAGTACTTC. Its translation is CASSYGGSAKTQYF.